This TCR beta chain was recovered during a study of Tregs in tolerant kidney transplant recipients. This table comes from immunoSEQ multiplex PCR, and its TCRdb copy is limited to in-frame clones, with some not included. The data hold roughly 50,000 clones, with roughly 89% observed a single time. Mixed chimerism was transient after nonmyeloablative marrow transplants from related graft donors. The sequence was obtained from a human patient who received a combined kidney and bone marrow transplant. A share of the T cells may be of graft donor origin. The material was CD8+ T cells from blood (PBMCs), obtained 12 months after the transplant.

CDR3 nucleotides: TGTGCCAGCAGCCAAGATACCCAGACAGGGCTGGGGTATAGCAATCAGCCCCAGCATTTT. It codes for CASSQDTQTGLGYSNQPQHF. J is TRBJ1-5 and V is TRBV4-2, with TRBD1 matching over 7 bases. V was pared by 0 bases and J by 0 bases, with 14 bases of the junction left unmatched. Germline V gene lookup returns CDR1 LGHNA and CDR2 YNFKEQ. The length of the CDR3 is 20 residues.